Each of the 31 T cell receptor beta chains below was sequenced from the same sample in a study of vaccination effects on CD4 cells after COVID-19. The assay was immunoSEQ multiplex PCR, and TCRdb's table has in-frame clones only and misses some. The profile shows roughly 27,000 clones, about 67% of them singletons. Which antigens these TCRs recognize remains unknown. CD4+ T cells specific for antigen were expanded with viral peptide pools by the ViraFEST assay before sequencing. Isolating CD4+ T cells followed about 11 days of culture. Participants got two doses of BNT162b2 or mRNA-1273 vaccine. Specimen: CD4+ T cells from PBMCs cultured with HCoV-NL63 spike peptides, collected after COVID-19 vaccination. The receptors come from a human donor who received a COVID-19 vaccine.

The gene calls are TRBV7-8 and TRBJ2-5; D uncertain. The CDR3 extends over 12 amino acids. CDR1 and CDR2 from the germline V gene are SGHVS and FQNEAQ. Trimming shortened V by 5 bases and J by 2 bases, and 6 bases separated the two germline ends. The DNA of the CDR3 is TGTGCCAGCAGCCCGGAACAAGAGACCCAGTACTTC. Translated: CASSPEQETQYF.

CDR3 residues: CATRSGVGDEQFF. CDR3 in DNA: TGTGCCACCCGTAGCGGGGTGGGGGATGAGCAGTTCTTC. V usage is TRBV15 and J usage is TRBJ2-1; 8 nucleotides match TRBD2. The germline CDR1 and CDR2 sequences are LNHNV and YYDKDF (reference sequence). The CDR3 has 13 residues. The trim removed 8 bases at V and 8 bases at J, leaving 8 bases unmatched.

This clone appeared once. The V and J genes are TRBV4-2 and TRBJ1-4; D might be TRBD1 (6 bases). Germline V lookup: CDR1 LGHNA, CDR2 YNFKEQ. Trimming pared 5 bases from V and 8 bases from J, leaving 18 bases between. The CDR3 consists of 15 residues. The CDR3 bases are TGTGCCAGCAGCGCCCTACAGGGTATCGGAGAAAAACTGTTTTTT. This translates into CASSALQGIGEKLFF.

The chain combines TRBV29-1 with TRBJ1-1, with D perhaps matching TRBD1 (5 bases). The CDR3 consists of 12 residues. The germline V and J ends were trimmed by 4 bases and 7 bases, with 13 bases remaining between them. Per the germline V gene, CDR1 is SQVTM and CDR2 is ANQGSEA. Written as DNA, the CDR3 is TGCAGCGTTGGGGGCATCAAGATTGAAGCTTTCTTT. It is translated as CSVGGIKIEAFF.

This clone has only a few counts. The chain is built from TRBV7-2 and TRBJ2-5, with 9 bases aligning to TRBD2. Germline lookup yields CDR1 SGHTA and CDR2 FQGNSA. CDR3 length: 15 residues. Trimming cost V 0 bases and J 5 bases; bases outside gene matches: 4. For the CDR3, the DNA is TGTGCCAGCAGCTTAGCTAGCGGGAGTGGGGAGACCCAGTACTTC. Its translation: CASSLASGSGETQYF.

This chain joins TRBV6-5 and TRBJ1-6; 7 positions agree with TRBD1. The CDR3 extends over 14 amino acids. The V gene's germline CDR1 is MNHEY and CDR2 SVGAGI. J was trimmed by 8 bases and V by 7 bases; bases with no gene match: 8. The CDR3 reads CASTSGQGDSPLHF. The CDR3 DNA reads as TGTGCCAGCACCTCGGGGCAGGGGGATTCACCCCTCCACTTT.

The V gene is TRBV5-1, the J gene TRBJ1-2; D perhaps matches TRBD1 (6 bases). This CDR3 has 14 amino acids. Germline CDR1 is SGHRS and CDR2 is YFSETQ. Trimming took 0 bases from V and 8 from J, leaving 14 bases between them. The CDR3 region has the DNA TGCGCCAGCAGCTTGGACAGGGCCGGGAGGGGCTACACCTTC. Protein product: CASSLDRAGRGYTF.

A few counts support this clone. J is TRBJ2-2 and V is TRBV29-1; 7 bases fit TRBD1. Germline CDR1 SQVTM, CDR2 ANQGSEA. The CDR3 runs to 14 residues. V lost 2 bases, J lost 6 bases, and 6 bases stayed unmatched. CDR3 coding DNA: TGCAGCGTTGAAAATCCCGGGACAGCCGGGGAGCTGTTTTTT. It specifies CSVENPGTAGELFF.

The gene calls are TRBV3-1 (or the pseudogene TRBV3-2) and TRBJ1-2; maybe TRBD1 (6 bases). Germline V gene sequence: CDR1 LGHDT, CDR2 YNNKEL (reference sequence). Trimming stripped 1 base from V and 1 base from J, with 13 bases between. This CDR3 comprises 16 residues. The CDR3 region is CASSQGQGILNYGYTF. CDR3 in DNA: TGTGCCAGCAGCCAAGGGCAGGGGATCCTTAACTATGGCTACACCTTC.

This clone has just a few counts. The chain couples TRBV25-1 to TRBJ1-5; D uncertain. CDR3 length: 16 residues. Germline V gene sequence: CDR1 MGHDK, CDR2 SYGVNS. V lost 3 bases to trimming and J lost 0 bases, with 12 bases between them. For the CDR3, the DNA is TGTGCCAGCAGTGACCAGCCCATCCATAGCAATCAGCCCCAGCATTTT. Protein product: CASSDQPIHSNQPQHF. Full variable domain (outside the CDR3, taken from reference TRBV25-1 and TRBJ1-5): EADIYQTPRYLVIGTGKKITLECSQTMGHDKMYWYQQDPGMELHLIHYSYGVNSTEKGDLSSESTVSRIRTEHFPLTLESARPSHTSQYLCASSDQPIHSNQPQHFGDGTRLSIL.

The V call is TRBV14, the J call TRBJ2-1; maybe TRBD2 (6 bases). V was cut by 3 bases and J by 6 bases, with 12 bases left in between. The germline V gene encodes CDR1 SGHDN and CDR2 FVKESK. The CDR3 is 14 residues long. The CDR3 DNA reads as TGTGCCAGCAGCCATCTGCGGGACTTCAATGAGCAGTTCTTC. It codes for CASSHLRDFNEQFF.

CDR3 residues: CASSFEGGRSGDTEAFF. The DNA for the CDR3 is TGCGCCAGCAGCTTCGAGGGAGGTCGGTCAGGGGACACTGAAGCTTTCTTT. The chain is built from TRBV5-1 and TRBJ1-1, with D perhaps matching TRBD1 (6 bases). The germline gives CDR1 SGHRS, CDR2 YFSETQ. This CDR3 has 17 amino acids. With 2 bases removed from V and 3 bases from J, the gap between germline ends came to 20 bases.

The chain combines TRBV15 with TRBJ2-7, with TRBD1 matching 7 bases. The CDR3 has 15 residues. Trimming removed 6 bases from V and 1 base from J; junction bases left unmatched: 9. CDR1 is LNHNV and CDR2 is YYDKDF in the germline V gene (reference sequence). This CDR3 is CATRGQGTDSYEQYF. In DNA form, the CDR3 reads TGTGCCACCAGAGGGCAGGGGACAGATTCCTACGAGCAGTACTTC.

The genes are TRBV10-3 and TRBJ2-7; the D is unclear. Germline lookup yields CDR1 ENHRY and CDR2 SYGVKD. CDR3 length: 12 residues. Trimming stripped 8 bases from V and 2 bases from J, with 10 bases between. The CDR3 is CAIDWGAYEQYF. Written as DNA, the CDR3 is TGTGCCATCGACTGGGGTGCCTACGAGCAGTACTTC.

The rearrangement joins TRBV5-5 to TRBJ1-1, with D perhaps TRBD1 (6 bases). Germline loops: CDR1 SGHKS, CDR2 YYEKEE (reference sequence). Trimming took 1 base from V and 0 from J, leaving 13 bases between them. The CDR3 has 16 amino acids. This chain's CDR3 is CASSLFKDRLNTEAFF. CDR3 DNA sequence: TGTGCCAGCAGCTTGTTTAAAGACAGGCTGAACACTGAAGCTTTCTTT.

Here the CDR3 DNA reads TGTGCCAGCAGGGGACTAGGAGAGACCCAGTACTTC. It translates to CASRGLGETQYF. The genes are TRBV6-5 and TRBJ2-5; TRBD2 matches 8 bases. The V segment lost 6 bases and the J segment 4 bases; nucleotides outside the gene matches: 1. Looked up from germline, CDR1 is MNHEY and CDR2 is SVGAGI. The CDR3 length is 12 residues.

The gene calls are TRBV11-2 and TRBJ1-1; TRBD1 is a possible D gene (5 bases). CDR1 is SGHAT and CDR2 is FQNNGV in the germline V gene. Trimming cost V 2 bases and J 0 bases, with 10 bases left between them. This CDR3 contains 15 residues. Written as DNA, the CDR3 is TGTGCCAGCAGCTTACAGGGTCGGGTGAACACTGAAGCTTTCTTT. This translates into CASSLQGRVNTEAFF.

CDR3 in amino acids: CASSFVGRSGGIYNEQFF. CDR3 DNA sequence: TGCGCCAGCAGCTTTGTGGGTCGTAGCGGGGGGATTTACAATGAGCAGTTCTTC. The chain uses TRBV5-1 and TRBJ2-1; 10 bases match TRBD2. Germline values: CDR1 SGHRS, CDR2 YFSETQ. The junction had 12 bases not matched to a gene; V was cut back by 2 bases and J by 4 bases. The CDR3 totals 18 residues.

CDR3 sequence reads: CASSQPLGVNNEQFF. The CDR3 region has the DNA TGTGCCAGCAGCCAGCCTCTAGGGGTTAACAATGAGCAGTTCTTC. V usage is TRBV11-1 and J usage is TRBJ2-1; D may be TRBD1 (5 bases). Germline lookup yields CDR1 SGHAT and CDR2 FQDESV (reference sequence). The CDR3 spans 15 residues. Trimming removed 5 bases at V and 5 bases at J, with 16 bases between.

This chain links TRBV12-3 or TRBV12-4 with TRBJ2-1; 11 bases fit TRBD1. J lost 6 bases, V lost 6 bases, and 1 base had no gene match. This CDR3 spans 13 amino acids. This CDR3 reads CASSGTGGNEQFF. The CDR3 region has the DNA TGTGCCAGCAGCGGGACAGGGGGCAATGAGCAGTTCTTC.

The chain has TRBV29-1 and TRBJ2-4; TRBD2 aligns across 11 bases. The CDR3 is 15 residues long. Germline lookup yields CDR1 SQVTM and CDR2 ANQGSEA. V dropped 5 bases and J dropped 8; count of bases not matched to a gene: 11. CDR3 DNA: TGCAGCGTTTTCTCGCTAGCGGGGGGATACGACATTCAGTACTTC. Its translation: CSVFSLAGGYDIQYF.

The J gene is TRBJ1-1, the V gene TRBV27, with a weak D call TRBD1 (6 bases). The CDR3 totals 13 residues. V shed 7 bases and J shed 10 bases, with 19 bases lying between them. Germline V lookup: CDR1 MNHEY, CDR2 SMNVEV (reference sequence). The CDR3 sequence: CASTGPGGRGAFF. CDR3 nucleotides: TGTGCCAGCACGGGGCCTGGGGGGCGCGGAGCTTTCTTT.

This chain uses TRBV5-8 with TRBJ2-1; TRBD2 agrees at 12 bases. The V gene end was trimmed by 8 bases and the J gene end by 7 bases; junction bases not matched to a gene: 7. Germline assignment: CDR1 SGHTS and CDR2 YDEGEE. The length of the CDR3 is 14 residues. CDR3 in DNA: TGTGCCAGGCGGAAGACTAGCGGGAGAAATGAGCAGTTCTTC. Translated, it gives CARRKTSGRNEQFF.

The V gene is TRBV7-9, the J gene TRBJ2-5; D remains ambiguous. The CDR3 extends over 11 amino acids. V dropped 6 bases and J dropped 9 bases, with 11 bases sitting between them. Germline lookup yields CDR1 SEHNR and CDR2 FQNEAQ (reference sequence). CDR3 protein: CASSQSDSQYF. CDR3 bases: TGTGCCAGCAGTCAAAGTGACTCCCAGTACTTC.

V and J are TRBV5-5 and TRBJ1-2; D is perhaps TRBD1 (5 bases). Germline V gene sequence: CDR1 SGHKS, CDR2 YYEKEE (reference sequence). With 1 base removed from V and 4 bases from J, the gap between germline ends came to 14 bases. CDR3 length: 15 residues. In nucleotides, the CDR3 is TGTGCCAGCAGCTTGAACGGGGGTTGGAGCTATGGCTACACCTTC. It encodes CASSLNGGWSYGYTF.

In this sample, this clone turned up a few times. The DNA of the CDR3 is TGTGCCAGCAGCTTGGGGACTAGCGGGGGGGAAGAGACCCAGTACTTC. This translates into CASSLGTSGGEETQYF. The chain has TRBV5-4 and TRBJ2-5, with 15 bases identical to TRBD2. The CDR3 contains 16 residues. Germline CDR1 SGHNT, CDR2 YYREEE (reference sequence). V dropped 0 bases and J dropped 3; count of bases not matched to a gene: 0.

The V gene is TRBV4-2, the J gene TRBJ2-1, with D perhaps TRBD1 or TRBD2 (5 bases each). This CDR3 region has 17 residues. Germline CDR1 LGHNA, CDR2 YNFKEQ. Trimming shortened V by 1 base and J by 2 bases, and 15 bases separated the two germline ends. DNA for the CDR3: TGTGCCAGCAGCCAAGGAACCGGGACCCAAGCCTACAATGAGCAGTTCTTC. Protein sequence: CASSQGTGTQAYNEQFF.

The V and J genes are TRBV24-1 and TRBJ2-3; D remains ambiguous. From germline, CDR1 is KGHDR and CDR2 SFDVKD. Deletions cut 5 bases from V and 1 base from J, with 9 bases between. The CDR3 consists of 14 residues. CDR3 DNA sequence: TGTGCCACCAGTGGGCCTCTTGGCACAGATACGCAGTATTTT. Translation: CATSGPLGTDTQYF.

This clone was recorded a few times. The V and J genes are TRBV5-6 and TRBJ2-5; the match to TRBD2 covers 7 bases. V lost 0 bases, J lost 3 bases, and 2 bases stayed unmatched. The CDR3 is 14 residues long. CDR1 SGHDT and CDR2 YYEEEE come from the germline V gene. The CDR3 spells CASSLGLAKETQYF. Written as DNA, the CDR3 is TGTGCCAGCAGCTTGGGACTAGCCAAAGAGACCCAGTACTTC. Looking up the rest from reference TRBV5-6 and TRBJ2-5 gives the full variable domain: DAGVTQSPTHLIKTRGQQVTLRCSPKSGHDTVSWYQQALGQGPQFIFQYYEEEERQRGNFPDRFSGHQFPNYSSELNVNALLLGDSALYLCASSLGLAKETQYFGPGTRLLVL.

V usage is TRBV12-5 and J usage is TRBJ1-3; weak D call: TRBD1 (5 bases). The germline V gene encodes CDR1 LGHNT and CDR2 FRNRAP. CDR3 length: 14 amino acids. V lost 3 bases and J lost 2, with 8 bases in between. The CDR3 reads CASGFGGAGNTIYF. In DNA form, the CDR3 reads TGTGCTAGTGGTTTCGGGGGGGCTGGAAACACCATATATTTT.

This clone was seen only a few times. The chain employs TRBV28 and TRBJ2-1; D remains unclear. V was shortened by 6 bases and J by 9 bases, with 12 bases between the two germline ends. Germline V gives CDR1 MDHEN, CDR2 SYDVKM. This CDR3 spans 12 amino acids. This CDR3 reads CASSLWSGEQFF. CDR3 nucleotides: TGTGCCAGCAGCCTTTGGTCCGGTGAGCAGTTCTTC. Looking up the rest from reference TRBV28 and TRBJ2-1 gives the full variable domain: DVKVTQSSRYLVKRTGEKVFLECVQDMDHENMFWYRQDPGLGLRLIYFSYDVKMKEKGDIPEGYSVSREKKERFSLILESASTNQTSMYLCASSLWSGEQFFGPGTRLTVL.